This TCR beta chain was captured by sequencing in a study of shared clonotypes between healthy human individuals. V lost 2 bases and J 8 bases, leaving 8 bases between the germline ends. This CDR3 is 12 amino acids long. CD45RO negativity and positive selection for CCR7 defined naive CD8 cells, a population that excluded terminally differentiated effector memory CD45RA+ cells. Repertoires were generated with immunoSEQ multiplex PCR, while TCRdb's copy carries only in-frame clones and drops some. The repertoire holds around 2,100,000 clones, less than 95% seen once, with approximately 1.2% in the top ten.

The gene calls are TRBV5-3 and TRBJ2-1, with D unclear. TRBV5-3 belongs to the ORF category, with a function that is uncertain. Input material: naive CD8+ T cells sorted from blood. This TCR derives from a man between 18 and 29 years old in good health. The CDR3 DNA sequence: TGTGCCAGAAGCTTACGGTCCGATGAGCAGTTCTTC. It specifies CARSLRSDEQFF.